The table lists the clone carrying this T cell receptor (beta chain) with a count of one. The germline gives CDR1 SNHLY, CDR2 FYNNEI. Trimming removed 4 bases from V and 8 bases from J, with 15 bases in between. CDR3 length: 14 residues. Study processing details: Estimates of nucleated cell counts were drawn from the amplification of reference gene primers. The assay was immunoSEQ multiplex PCR, and TCRdb's table has in-frame clones only and misses some. The V and J calls and clone size were taken over from that table, and D and trimming were inferred from the DNA. The repertoire includes 96,000 or so clones, roughly 90% of them detected once, and about 1.8% sits in the top ten. The data belong to a study of blood T cell repertoires in COVID-19. About the study: Spain, Italy and the United States supplied samples that represented acute and convalescent COVID-19. PBMCs, B-cell-depleted T cells, or T cells were the source of the cDNA or gDNA that made up the material.

The sequenced sample was peripheral blood. This clonotype was obtained from a man aged 55 to 70 with acute or convalescent COVID-19. The rearrangement links TRBV2 to TRBJ2-4, with D tentatively TRBD1 (6 bases). The CDR3 protein is CASSAGQGWDIQYF. The CDR3 nucleotides are TGTGCCAGCAGTGCTGGGCAGGGGTGGGACATTCAGTACTTC.